One T cell receptor (beta chain) is described in this entry. Antigen: not known. CDR1 MDHEN and CDR2 SYDVKM come from the germline V gene. This CDR3 region has 11 residues. Trimming stripped 4 bases from V and 12 bases from J, with 12 bases between. This record comes from a study of chemoradiotherapy in HPV16-positive cancers. Study-wide context: Candidate HPV-specific clones and shared TCR motifs came from two HPV16-positive patients. Findings and caveats of the study: HPV-responsive T-cell expansion during chemoradiotherapy was linked to improved recurrence-free survival in HPV16-positive patients. The functional HPV-specific definition rests on just a couple of HPV16-positive patients.

Repertoires were sampled repeatedly during chemoradiotherapy. Profiled with immunoSEQ multiplex PCR; TCRdb holds only in-frame clones, not every one. The sample contains around 6,200 clones, more than 65% of which appear only once. This receptor was identified in a human donor with HPV-associated anogenital cancer. The sample in question was tumor tissue, obtained from a patient who underwent chemoradiotherapy. The J gene is TRBJ1-2, the V gene TRBV28; D possibly corresponds to TRBD1 (5 bases). The DNA of the CDR3 is TGTGCCAGCAGTTCAATCAGGGAGCACACCTTC. This translates into CASSSIREHTF.